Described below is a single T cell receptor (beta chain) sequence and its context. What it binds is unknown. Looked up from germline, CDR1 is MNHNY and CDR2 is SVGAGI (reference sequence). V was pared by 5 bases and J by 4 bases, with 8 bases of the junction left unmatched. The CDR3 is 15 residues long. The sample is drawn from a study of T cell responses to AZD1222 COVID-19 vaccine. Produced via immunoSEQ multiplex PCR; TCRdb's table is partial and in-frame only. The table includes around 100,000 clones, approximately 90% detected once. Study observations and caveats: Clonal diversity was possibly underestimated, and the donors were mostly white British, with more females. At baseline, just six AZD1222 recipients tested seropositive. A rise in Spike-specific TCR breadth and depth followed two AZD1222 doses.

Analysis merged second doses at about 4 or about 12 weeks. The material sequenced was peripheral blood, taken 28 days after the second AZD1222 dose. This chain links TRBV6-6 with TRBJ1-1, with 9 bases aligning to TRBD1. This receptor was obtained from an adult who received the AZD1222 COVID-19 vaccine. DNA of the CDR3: TGTGCCAGCAGTCAAGGGACAGGGTCGTTCACTGAAGCTTTCTTT. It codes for CASSQGTGSFTEAFF.